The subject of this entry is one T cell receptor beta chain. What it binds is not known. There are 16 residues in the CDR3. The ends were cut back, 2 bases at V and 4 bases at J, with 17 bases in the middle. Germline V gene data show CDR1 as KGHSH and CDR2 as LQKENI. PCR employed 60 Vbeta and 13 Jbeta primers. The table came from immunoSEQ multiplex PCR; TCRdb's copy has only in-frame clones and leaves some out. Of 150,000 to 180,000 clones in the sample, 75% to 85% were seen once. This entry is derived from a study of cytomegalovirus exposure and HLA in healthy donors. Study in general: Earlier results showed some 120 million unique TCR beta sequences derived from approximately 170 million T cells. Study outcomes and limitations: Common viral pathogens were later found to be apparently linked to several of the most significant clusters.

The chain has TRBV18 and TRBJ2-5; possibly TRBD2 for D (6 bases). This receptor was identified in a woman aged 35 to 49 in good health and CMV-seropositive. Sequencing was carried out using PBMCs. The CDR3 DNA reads TGTGCCAGCTCACCAACCTATAGTGCGGGGAGAGAGACCCAGTACTTC. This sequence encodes CASSPTYSAGRETQYF.